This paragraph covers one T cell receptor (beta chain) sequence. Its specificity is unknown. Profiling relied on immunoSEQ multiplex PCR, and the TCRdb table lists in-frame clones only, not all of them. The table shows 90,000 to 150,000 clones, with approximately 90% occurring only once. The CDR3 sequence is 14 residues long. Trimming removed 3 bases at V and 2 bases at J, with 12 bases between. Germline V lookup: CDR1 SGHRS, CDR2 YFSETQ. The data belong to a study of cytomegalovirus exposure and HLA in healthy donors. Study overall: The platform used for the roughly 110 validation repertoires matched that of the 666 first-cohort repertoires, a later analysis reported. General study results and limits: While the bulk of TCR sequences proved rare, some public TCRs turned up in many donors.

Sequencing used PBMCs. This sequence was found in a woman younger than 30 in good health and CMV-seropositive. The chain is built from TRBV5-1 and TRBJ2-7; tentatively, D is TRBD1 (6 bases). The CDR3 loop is CASSWDIKAYEQYF. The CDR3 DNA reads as TGCGCCAGCAGCTGGGACATAAAGGCCTACGAGCAGTACTTC.